The clone carrying this TCR beta chain was recorded only once. Germline V CDR1 and CDR2: SEHNR, FQNEAQ (reference sequence). The CDR3 covers 15 residues. The data were taken from a study of shared clonotypes between healthy human individuals. Authors' methods: From ImmunoSEQ came sequences covering only the junction and carrying no quality scores, so filtering differed. Data came from immunoSEQ multiplex PCR; TCRdb stores just in-frame clones and leaves some out. V and J calls and clone size are given by that table; D and trimming were obtained from the DNA. The sample includes roughly 2.5 million clones, over 85% of them seen just once. All donors qualified as healthy HIV-negative adults and had experienced no recent acute infections or vaccinations.

The sequence came from a man younger than 35 in good health. The chain links TRBV7-9 to TRBJ2-5; D perhaps matches TRBD1 (5 bases). The J call may be wrong; the DNA end is better matched by TRBJ2-7. Material: naive CD4+ T cells sorted from blood. The sample's subset: CD45RA+ positively selected. DNA of the CDR3: TGTGCCAGCGGGGATGAAGGGCTAGGGGTCCACGAGCAGTACTTC. Translating it yields CASGDEGLGVHEQYF.